These T cell receptor beta chains were read from a single sample in a study of blood T cell repertoires in COVID-19. Method: immunoSEQ multiplex PCR; TCRdb's copy keeps in-frame clones and lacks some. The sample has about 350,000 clones, approximately 89% seen once. Sequencing was performed on peripheral blood. The receptors were gathered from an older woman with COVID-19, enrolled during active disease. Both conserved end residues are part of each CDR3.

V gene,CDR3 length,CDR3 protein
TRBV6-5,13,CASSFSRDRGYTF
TRBV19,13,CASRTRGPDDYTF
TRBV6-6,12,CASTQGSSPLHF
TRBV11-2,13,CASSLAQGYEQYF
TRBV6-5,14,CASRARGGGYGYTF
TRBV3-1/TRBV3-2,12,CASSQDVREQYF
TRBV5-1,12,CASSGGGETQYF
TRBV4-2,14,CASSLFPETTEAFF
TRBV7-2,13,CASSLVLVGEQFF
TRBV18,13,CASSRNRDTEAFF